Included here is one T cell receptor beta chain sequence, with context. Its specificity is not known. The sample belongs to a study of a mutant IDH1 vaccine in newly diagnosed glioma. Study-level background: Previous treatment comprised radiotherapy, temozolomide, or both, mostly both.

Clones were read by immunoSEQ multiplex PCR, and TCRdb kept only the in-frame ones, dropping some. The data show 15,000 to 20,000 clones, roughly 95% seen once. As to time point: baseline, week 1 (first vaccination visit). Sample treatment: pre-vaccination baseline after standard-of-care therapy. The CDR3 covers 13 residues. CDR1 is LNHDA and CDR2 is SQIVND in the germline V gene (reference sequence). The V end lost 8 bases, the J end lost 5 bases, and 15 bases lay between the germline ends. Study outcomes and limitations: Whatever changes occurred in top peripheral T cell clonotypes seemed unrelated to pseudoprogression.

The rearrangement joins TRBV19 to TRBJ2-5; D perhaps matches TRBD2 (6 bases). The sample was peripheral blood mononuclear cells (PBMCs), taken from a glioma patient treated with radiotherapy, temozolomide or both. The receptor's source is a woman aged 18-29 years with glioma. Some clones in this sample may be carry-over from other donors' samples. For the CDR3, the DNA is TGTGCCAGTCAGGGACTCCGGGAGGAGACCCAGTACTTC. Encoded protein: CASQGLREETQYF.